These 9 T cell receptor beta chains were all obtained from the same sample, sequenced in a study of blood T cell repertoires in COVID-19. Data came from immunoSEQ multiplex PCR; TCRdb stores just in-frame clones and leaves some out. There are about 130,000 clones in the sample; approximately 81% occur only once, and roughly 5.5% lies in the top ten. The sample taken for sequencing was peripheral blood. The receptors were sampled from a man aged 55 to 70 with acute or convalescent COVID-19.

The V call is TRBV5-4, the J call TRBJ1-2; maybe TRBD1 (5 bases). The CDR3 length is 15 residues. Germline assignment: CDR1 SGHNT and CDR2 YYREEE (reference sequence). Trimming took 0 bases from V and 3 from J, leaving 12 bases between them. CDR3 residues: CASSLGTREDYGYTF. CDR3 DNA: TGTGCCAGCAGCTTGGGGACCAGGGAGGACTATGGCTACACCTTC.

V is TRBV6-5 and J is TRBJ2-2; maybe TRBD2 (5 bases). Trimming shortened V by 9 bases and J by 4 bases, and 12 bases separated the two germline ends. The CDR3 runs to 13 residues. Germline assignment: CDR1 MNHEY and CDR2 SVGAGI. The CDR3 reads CASYPAGTGELFF. Here the CDR3 DNA reads TGTGCCAGTTACCCTGCGGGCACCGGGGAGCTGTTTTTT.

The genes are TRBV5-6 and TRBJ2-5, with D possibly TRBD2 on 6 matching bases. Germline CDR1 and CDR2: SGHDT and YYEEEE. V lost 4 bases and J 1 base, leaving 17 bases between the germline ends. CDR3 length: 16 amino acids. CDR3 loop: CASSASPGEGQETQYF. In DNA form, the CDR3 reads TGTGCCAGCAGCGCATCCCCGGGAGAGGGCCAAGAGACCCAGTACTTC.

This clone was seen once. The chain joins TRBV7-9 to TRBJ2-5; D is uncertain. Germline-derived CDR1 and CDR2 are SEHNR and FQNEAQ (reference sequence). This CDR3 has 17 residues. V dropped 1 base and J dropped 4 bases, with 19 bases sitting between them. This CDR3 is CASSLGALGVSGETQYF. In nucleotides, the CDR3 is TGTGCCAGCAGCTTAGGCGCCTTGGGTGTTTCGGGAGAGACCCAGTACTTC.

The chain is built from TRBV7-2 and TRBJ2-1; 7 bases map to TRBD2. The CDR3 totals 15 residues. Germline CDR1 reads SGHTA; CDR2 reads FQGNSA. V was pared by 5 bases and J by 5 bases, with 9 bases of the junction left unmatched. CDR3 sequence (DNA): TGTGCCAGCAGCGCGGGACTACACTCACACAATGAGCAGTTCTTC. Amino acid sequence: CASSAGLHSHNEQFF.

The rearrangement links TRBV9 to TRBJ2-3, with TRBD2 matching over 7 bases. The CDR3 totals 15 residues. Germline values: CDR1 SGDLS, CDR2 YYNGEE. The trim removed 0 bases at V and 6 bases at J, leaving 7 bases unmatched. CDR3 in DNA: TGTGCCAGCAGCGTAGGGACCTCCGGGAGGGATACGCAGTATTTT. It yields the protein CASSVGTSGRDTQYF.

J is TRBJ2-4 and V is TRBV7-3; D remains unclear. This CDR3 has 13 residues. The V and J ends lost 4 bases and 9 bases respectively, with 13 bases between them. Germline V lookup: CDR1 SGHTA, CDR2 FQGTGA. This CDR3 is CASSYDIKSIQYF. The CDR3 DNA reads TGTGCCAGCAGCTACGATATAAAGAGCATTCAGTACTTC.

The rearrangement joins TRBV7-8 to TRBJ2-2; TRBD1 or TRBD2 may be the D gene (5 bases each). Germline loops: CDR1 SGHVS, CDR2 FQNEAQ. The CDR3 extends over 16 amino acids. Trimming shortened V by 5 bases and J by 4 bases, and 17 bases separated the two germline ends. CDR3 nucleotide sequence: TGTGCCAGCAGCCGAGCAGGGAGCCGTACCACCGGGGAGCTGTTTTTT. This gives the protein CASSRAGSRTTGELFF.

The chain combines TRBV6-1 with TRBJ1-5, with TRBD1 identical over 7 bases. CDR1 and CDR2 (germline): MNHNS, SASEGT. V dropped 1 base and J dropped 0; count of bases not matched to a gene: 9. The CDR3 runs 18 residues. The CDR3 loop reads CASSEGGTAAYSNQPQHF. Written as DNA, the CDR3 is TGTGCCAGCAGTGAAGGAGGGACAGCAGCTTATAGCAATCAGCCCCAGCATTTT.